These 15 T cell receptor beta chains originate from one sample sequenced in a study of T-cell reconstitution after alpha-beta-depleted transplantation in children. Unique molecular identifiers were used in preparing the TCRbeta library. TCRdb fed the PCR reads into MiXCR, producing one record per CDR3 protein. The table shows 40,000 to 55,000 distinct CDR3 sequences, with about 5% occurring only once. The starting material was PBMCs, mostly from graft donor cells, obtained 60 days after TCRalphabeta/CD19-depleted stem cell transplant. The receptors shown here come from a female patient younger than 10 who had a stem cell transplant for aplastic anemia, so the T cells may come from the graft donor.

This clonotype occurred many times. The J gene is TRBJ2-3, the V gene TRBV5-8; no clear D gene. This CDR3 comprises 15 residues. Germline values: CDR1 SGHTS, CDR2 YDEGEE. Trimming cost V 1 base and J 0 bases, with 9 bases left between them. The CDR3 nucleotides are TGTGCCAGCAGCTTGTGGCAGGATAGCACAGATACGCAGTATTTT. Translation gives CASSLWQDSTDTQYF. Looking up the rest from reference TRBV5-8 and TRBJ2-3 gives the full variable domain: EAGVTQSPTHLIKTRGQQATLRCSPISGHTSVYWYQQALGLGLQFLLWYDEGEERNRGNFPPRFSGRQFPNYSSELNVNALELEDSALYLCASSLWQDSTDTQYFGPGTRLTVL.

This clonotype was counted at least ten times. CDR3 bases: TGTGCCAGCAGCTCTCCGACTAGCGGGGCTAGCTCCTACAATGAGCAGTTCTTC. Encoded protein: CASSSPTSGASSYNEQFF. The V call is TRBV7-2, the J call TRBJ2-1; TRBD2 matches 11 bases. V shed 4 bases, J shed 0 bases, and the junction held 8 bases outside the gene matches. Per the germline V gene, CDR1 is SGHTA and CDR2 is FQGNSA. This CDR3 is built from 18 residues.

This clonotype was observed at least ten times. CDR3 nucleotides: TGCAGCGTCGTACAGGGGGCGGGAGATACGCAGTATTTT. Protein: CSVVQGAGDTQYF. The rearrangement links TRBV29-1 to TRBJ2-3; 9 nucleotides align to TRBD1. The CDR3 has 13 amino acids. CDR1 and CDR2 (germline): SQVTM, ANQGSEA. J gave up 5 bases and V 6 bases, and 6 bases lay outside the gene matches.

This clonotype showed up just a few times. The V and J genes are TRBV5-1 and TRBJ1-4; 9 positions agree with TRBD1. V shed 7 bases, J shed 6 bases, and the junction held 4 bases outside the gene matches. CDR3 length: 13 residues. The germline CDR1 and CDR2 sequences are SGHRS and YFSETQ. The CDR3 sequence: CASRDREDEKLFF. Written as DNA, the CDR3 is TGCGCCAGCCGGGACAGGGAAGATGAAAAACTGTTTTTT.

To note about this clonotype: A read error may explain this, as a much larger clone is one base away. The rearrangement joins TRBV5-1 to TRBJ2-1; D tentatively reads TRBD1 or TRBD2 (6 bases each). The CDR3 has 12 residues. CDR1 and CDR2 from the germline V gene are SGHRS and YFSETQ. CDR3 bases: TGCACCAGCAGCTTTAGGGGGGACGAGCAGTTCTTC. Its protein product is CTSSFRGDEQFF.

This clonotype was counted many times. The J gene is TRBJ1-6, the V gene TRBV20-1; D is undetermined. V was trimmed by 4 bases and J by 4 bases, leaving 14 bases between them. Germline CDR1 reads DFQATT; CDR2 reads SNEGSKA (reference sequence). CDR3 length: 15 amino acids. CDR3 sequence: CSATDPRSYNSPLHF. CDR3 DNA: TGCAGTGCTACAGACCCCCGGTCTTATAATTCACCCCTCCACTTT.

This clonotype was seen many times. V gene TRBV5-6 combines with J gene TRBJ2-7; D unclear. V lost 6 bases, J lost 5 bases, and 6 bases lay in between. Germline lookup yields CDR1 SGHDT and CDR2 YYEEEE. The CDR3 covers 10 residues. The CDR3, as DNA: TGTGCCAGCACCCTACACGAGCAGTACTTC. Residues: CASTLHEQYF.

This clonotype was observed at least ten times. The chain is built from TRBV7-9 and TRBJ2-7, with 8 positions matching TRBD1. Germline V CDR1 and CDR2: SEHNR, FQNEAQ (reference sequence). The CDR3 has 14 amino acids. J lost 4 bases, V lost 3 bases, and 5 bases had no gene match. The DNA of the CDR3 is TGTGCCAGCAGCTTCGCAGGGGGCACTTACGAGCAGTACTTC. Translation: CASSFAGGTYEQYF.

This clonotype turned up a few times. V gene TRBV28 combines with J gene TRBJ2-3; perhaps TRBD2 as D (7 bases). V dropped 2 bases and J dropped 0 bases, with 9 bases sitting between them. The CDR3 is 15 amino acids. Germline CDR1 reads MDHEN; CDR2 reads SYDVKM. The chain's CDR3 is CASSLGGASTDTQYF. The CDR3 DNA reads TGTGCCAGCAGTTTAGGGGGGGCTAGCACAGATACGCAGTATTTT.

J is TRBJ2-2 and V is TRBV4-2; 7 positions match TRBD2. The CDR3 runs to 19 residues. V trimming: 0 bases; J trimming: 0 bases; junction bases outside the gene matches: 10. From germline, CDR1 is LGHNA and CDR2 YNFKEQ. This chain's CDR3 is CASSQDQLGGGSNTGELFF. The CDR3 DNA follows: TGTGCCAGCAGCCAAGATCAGCTGGGGGGGGGGTCGAACACCGGGGAGCTGTTTTTT.

The rearrangement links TRBV2 to TRBJ1-5, with D possibly TRBD1 on 6 matching bases. CDR1 and CDR2 (germline): SNHLY, FYNNEI. This CDR3 comprises 14 residues. With 6 bases removed from V and 2 bases from J, the gap between germline ends came to 11 bases. The CDR3 DNA reads TGTGCCAGCAGCAGACAGGACGGCAATCAGCCCCAGCATTTT. This gives the protein CASSRQDGNQPQHF.

This clonotype was observed at least ten times. The J gene is TRBJ2-7, the V gene TRBV28; D perhaps matches TRBD2 (5 bases). Germline loops: CDR1 MDHEN, CDR2 SYDVKM. Trimming removed 5 bases at V and 2 bases at J, with 16 bases between. This CDR3 is 15 amino acids long. CDR3 nucleotide sequence: TGTGCCAGCAGTCCGCCGGGATCCTGGGCCTACGAGCAGTACTTC. Translating gives CASSPPGSWAYEQYF.

This clonotype is a singleton in its sample. The CDR3 region is CASSQEPGQAYYEQYV. CDR3 DNA sequence: TGCGCCAGCAGCCAAGAACCGGGACAGGCTTATTACGAGCAGTACGTC. The rearrangement links TRBV4-1 to TRBJ2-7; 8 bases map to TRBD1. V shed 0 bases and J 4 bases; nucleotides not matched to a gene: 8. Looked up from germline, CDR1 is MGHRA and CDR2 is YSYEKL. The CDR3 has 16 residues.

This clonotype was detected many times. This chain links TRBV20-1 with TRBJ2-1; 10 nucleotides line up with TRBD2. After removal of 0 bases from V and 9 bases from J, the junction contained 8 bases not matched to a gene. The CDR3 contains 15 residues. Germline CDR1 is DFQATT and CDR2 is SNEGSKA (reference sequence). The CDR3 is CSARDPSGRAGEQFF. In nucleotides, the CDR3 is TGCAGTGCTAGAGATCCCAGCGGGAGGGCCGGTGAGCAGTTCTTC.

This clonotype has ten or more counts. J is TRBJ2-3 and V is TRBV20-1; D assignment may be TRBD1 or TRBD2 (5 bases each). Trimming left V 6 bases short and J 6 bases short, with 16 bases between. The germline V gene has CDR1 DFQATT and CDR2 SNEGSKA (reference sequence). The CDR3 is made up of 13 amino acids. The CDR3 spells CSAAGTPTDTQYF. CDR3 nucleotide sequence: TGCAGTGCGGCCGGGACCCCGACGGATACGCAGTATTTT.